A single sample is the source of the 20 T cell receptor beta chains below, sequenced in a study of blood T cell repertoires in COVID-19. Produced via immunoSEQ multiplex PCR; TCRdb's table is partial and in-frame only. The table lists approximately 250,000 clones, approximately 80% of them singletons. Sequencing input: peripheral blood. The receptor source for this set is a human donor in a cohort sampled during active COVID-19.

The chain uses TRBV6-5 and TRBJ1-2; 10 positions match TRBD1. Germline V gene data show CDR1 as MNHEY and CDR2 as SVGAGI. Unmatched junction bases numbered 4, after V lost 2 bases and J lost 7 bases. This CDR3 region has 14 residues. CDR3 DNA: TGTGCCAGCAGTTACCAGACAGGGGGCCCTGGCTACACCTTC. Its translation is CASSYQTGGPGYTF.

DNA of the CDR3: TGTGCCAGCAGCTTGGGAGTTACCCGAGAGACCCAGTACTTC. As protein: CASSLGVTRETQYF. This chain joins TRBV5-5 and TRBJ2-5, with D unresolved. The V end lost 0 bases, the J end lost 4 bases, and 10 bases lay between the germline ends. This CDR3 has 14 residues. Germline V gives CDR1 SGHKS, CDR2 YYEKEE (reference sequence).

The J gene is TRBJ1-1, the V gene TRBV7-8, with D tentatively TRBD1 (5 bases). Trimming removed 3 bases from V and 0 bases from J, with 5 bases in between. The CDR3 consists of 13 residues. The germline V gene has CDR1 SGHVS and CDR2 FQNEAQ. The CDR3 sequence: CASSLTVNTEAFF. CDR3 coding DNA: TGTGCCAGCAGCTTGACAGTGAACACTGAAGCTTTCTTT.

The V and J genes are TRBV28 and TRBJ1-4, with D uncertain. V shed 6 bases and J shed 8 bases, with 19 bases lying between them. Germline V gene lookup returns CDR1 MDHEN and CDR2 SYDVKM. CDR3 length: 15 residues. The CDR3 region is CASRTPGLALEKLFF. CDR3 bases: TGTGCCAGCAGAACCCCGGGGTTAGCGTTGGAAAAACTGTTTTTT.

V and J are TRBV11-3 and TRBJ2-3, with TRBD2 matching 12 bases. The V gene end was trimmed by 3 bases and the J gene end by 5 bases; junction bases not matched to a gene: 3. In germline, CDR1 is SGHNT, CDR2 YENEEA. This CDR3 is 15 amino acids long. The chain's CDR3 is CASSFLAGGRDTQYF. CDR3 DNA sequence: TGTGCCAGCAGCTTCCTAGCGGGAGGGAGAGATACGCAGTATTTT.

The rearrangement joins TRBV28 to TRBJ1-2, with D possibly TRBD1 on 5 matching bases. Germline loops: CDR1 MDHEN, CDR2 SYDVKM. The CDR3 spans 14 residues. The V end lost 4 bases, the J end lost 6 bases, and 15 bases lay between the germline ends. The CDR3 DNA reads TGTGCCAGCAGTTCCCCTTGGCGGGGCCATGGCTACACCTTC. Protein: CASSSPWRGHGYTF.

The chain has TRBV5-8 and TRBJ2-2, with TRBD1 matching 9 bases. Germline CDR1 SGHTS, CDR2 YDEGEE. The CDR3 has 16 residues. The junction had 6 bases not matched to a gene; V was cut back by 6 bases and J by 0 bases. The CDR3 DNA sequence: TGTGCCAGCACGGACAGGGGACTCCCGAACACCGGGGAGCTGTTTTTT. It codes for CASTDRGLPNTGELFF.

This chain joins TRBV7-9 and TRBJ2-7; tentative D call: TRBD2 (5 bases). The CDR3 extends over 13 amino acids. Germline V gene data show CDR1 as SEHNR and CDR2 as FQNEAQ (reference sequence). V was shortened by 2 bases and J by 7 bases, with 12 bases between the two germline ends. CDR3 sequence reads: CASSLYREKEQYF. The CDR3 nucleotides read TGTGCCAGCAGCTTATACCGGGAAAAAGAGCAGTACTTC.

The J gene is TRBJ1-3, the V gene TRBV27, with unresolved D. The CDR3 runs to 16 residues. Between the trimmed V and J ends, which lost 2 bases and 1 base, there was a span of 12 bases. Germline-derived CDR1 and CDR2 are MNHEY and SMNVEV (reference sequence). CDR3 nucleotide sequence: TGTGCCAGCAGTTTACGAGGGCCAGTGTCTGGAAACACCATATATTTT. As protein: CASSLRGPVSGNTIYF.

V usage is TRBV2 and J usage is TRBJ2-3; the match to TRBD2 covers 13 bases. CDR1 is SNHLY, CDR2 FYNNEI, per germline. V dropped 6 bases and J dropped 3; count of bases not matched to a gene: 6. The CDR3 loop spans 16 amino acids. The CDR3 nucleotides are TGTGCCAGCAGAGAACTAGCGGGAGGGCCGACAGATACGCAGTATTTT. As protein: CASRELAGGPTDTQYF.

The chain couples TRBV7-2 to TRBJ2-5; D is ambiguous. V shed 5 bases and J shed 1 base, with 11 bases lying between them. The CDR3 is made up of 14 amino acids. The V gene's germline CDR1 is SGHTA and CDR2 FQGNSA. The CDR3 protein is CASSIRGPQETQYF. CDR3 sequence (DNA): TGTGCCAGCAGCATACGAGGTCCCCAAGAGACCCAGTACTTC.

The chain links TRBV3-1 (or the pseudogene TRBV3-2) to TRBJ2-4, with D possibly being TRBD1 (5 bases). Germline CDR1 LGHDT, CDR2 YNNKEL (reference sequence). V lost 4 bases, J lost 1 base, and 14 bases lay in between. The CDR3 consists of 16 residues. CDR3 protein: CASSLRTYRAKNIQYF. For the CDR3, the DNA is TGTGCCAGCAGCCTCCGGACATACAGGGCCAAAAACATTCAGTACTTC.

The rearrangement uses TRBV6-5 and TRBJ1-6; 9 nucleotides align to TRBD1. The ends lost 6 bases at V and 11 bases at J; junction bases unmatched: 8. This CDR3 comprises 14 residues. CDR1 and CDR2 (germline): MNHEY, SVGAGI. CDR3 residues: CASRGTGRIPPLHF. CDR3 DNA: TGTGCCAGCAGGGGGACAGGGAGGATACCACCCCTCCACTTT.

The chain uses TRBV19 and TRBJ2-1; TRBD1 might be the D (6 bases). The CDR3 length is 18 residues. From germline, CDR1 is LNHDA and CDR2 SQIVND (reference sequence). V shed 4 bases and J shed 0 bases, with 19 bases lying between them. The CDR3 loop reads CASSTGHRLWGSYNEQFF. The DNA for the CDR3 is TGTGCCAGTAGTACGGGACACCGCCTGTGGGGCTCCTACAATGAGCAGTTCTTC.

The J gene is TRBJ2-7, the V gene TRBV6-1; TRBD1 matches 12 bases. V was clipped by 2 bases and J by 5 bases; unmatched bases: 4. The length of the CDR3 is 15 residues. Germline V gives CDR1 MNHNS, CDR2 SASEGT. The CDR3 reads CASSELGTGGHEQYF. The CDR3 DNA reads TGTGCCAGCAGTGAATTGGGGACAGGGGGCCACGAGCAGTACTTC.

V and J are TRBV15 and TRBJ1-1; no definite D call. The CDR3 has 12 amino acids. Germline CDR1 LNHNV, CDR2 YYDKDF (reference sequence). Trimming removed 7 bases from V and 0 bases from J, with 6 bases in between. The CDR3 DNA is TGTGCCACCAAGAGGTTGAACACTGAAGCTTTCTTT. It yields the protein CATKRLNTEAFF.

This clone appeared a single time. The rearrangement joins TRBV12-5 to TRBJ2-7, with 7 bases matching TRBD2. CDR3 size: 14 residues. Germline CDR1 reads LGHNT; CDR2 reads FRNRAP. V gave up 6 bases and J gave up 7 bases; unmatched junction bases: 12. The DNA for the CDR3 is TGTGCTAGTGGCTTAGGCGGGAGTGTTGGGGAGCAGTACTTC. It translates to CASGLGGSVGEQYF.

The chain combines TRBV5-1 with TRBJ2-6; D is perhaps TRBD2 (6 bases). The CDR3 is 17 residues long. Trimming cost V 3 bases and J 0 bases, with 13 bases left between them. Germline assignment: CDR1 SGHRS and CDR2 YFSETQ. CDR3: CASSSLQTSSGANVLTF. The CDR3 DNA sequence: TGCGCCAGCAGCTCGCTTCAGACTAGCTCTGGGGCCAACGTCCTGACTTTC.

The rearrangement uses TRBV19 and TRBJ2-4, with D maybe TRBD1 (5 bases). Trimming shortened V by 3 bases and J by 0 bases, and 18 bases separated the two germline ends. Germline loops: CDR1 LNHDA, CDR2 SQIVND (reference sequence). The CDR3 runs to 18 residues. The CDR3 spells CASSIEGAGPLAKNIQYF. The CDR3 region has the DNA TGTGCCAGTAGTATCGAAGGGGCAGGCCCTCTAGCCAAAAACATTCAGTACTTC.

The V and J genes are TRBV7-9 and TRBJ1-1; D unresolved. Deletions cut 4 bases from V and 3 bases from J, with 24 bases between. The germline CDR1 and CDR2 sequences are SEHNR and FQNEAQ (reference sequence). The CDR3 length is 18 residues. The CDR3 here is CASSSRPGSTVWYTEAFF. CDR3 sequence (DNA): TGTGCCAGCAGCTCACGTCCCGGGTCCACGGTTTGGTACACTGAAGCTTTCTTT.